Below are 4 T cell receptor beta chains sequenced from a single sample in a study of cytomegalovirus exposure and HLA in healthy donors. The study ran its PCR with 60 Vbeta and 13 Jbeta primers. Assay used: immunoSEQ multiplex PCR; TCRdb lists only in-frame clones, some missing. This sample has roughly 100,000 clones, with around 80% found just once. Input material: PBMCs. These receptor sequences come from a woman in her thirties or forties in good health and CMV-seronegative.

This rearrangement joins TRBV15 to TRBJ1-1; 9 nucleotides agree with TRBD1. The CDR3 consists of 16 residues. The V segment lost 6 bases and the J segment 4 bases; nucleotides outside the gene matches: 12. Germline loops: CDR1 LNHNV, CDR2 YYDKDF (reference sequence). DNA of the CDR3: TGTGCCACCAGTTCGACAGGGGGGGATTGGAGCACTGAAGCTTTCTTT. Translated, it gives CATSSTGGDWSTEAFF.

This sequence joins TRBV7-9 and TRBJ2-1, with 11 bases aligning to TRBD2. V lost 5 bases and J lost 5; bases outside the gene matches: 8. The CDR3 has 16 amino acids. Per germline, CDR1 SEHNR and CDR2 FQNEAQ (reference sequence). CDR3 bases: TGTGCCAGCAGCCCTCTAGCGGGAGGACAGAACAATGAGCAGTTCTTC. This sequence encodes CASSPLAGGQNNEQFF.

The V gene is TRBV9, the J gene TRBJ1-1, with D unresolved. CDR1 is SGDLS, CDR2 YYNGEE, per germline. The CDR3 is made up of 19 amino acids. V lost 0 bases to trimming and J lost 4 bases, with 25 bases between them. CDR3 amino acids: CASSVAPIMSAAAGTEAFF. CDR3 in DNA: TGTGCCAGCAGCGTAGCTCCGATAATGTCGGCAGCCGCGGGCACTGAAGCTTTCTTT. The whole variable domain, filled in from reference TRBV9 and TRBJ1-1, reads DSGVTQTPKHLITATGQRVTLRCSPRSGDLSVYWYQQSLDQGLQFLIQYYNGEERAKGNILERFSAQQFPDLHSELNLSSLELGDSALYFCASSVAPIMSAAAGTEAFFGQGTRLTVV.

The rearrangement uses TRBV9 and TRBJ2-1; 8 bases align to TRBD1. CDR1 is SGDLS, CDR2 YYNGEE, per germline. This CDR3 is built from 12 residues. V shed 4 bases, J shed 10 bases, and the junction held 4 bases outside the gene matches. In DNA, the CDR3 is TGTGCCAGCAGCCCGAGGGACAGGGAGCAGTTCTTC. Translation gives CASSPRDREQFF. The full variable domain, in which reference TRBV9 and TRBJ2-1 provide the parts outside the CDR3, is DSGVTQTPKHLITATGQRVTLRCSPRSGDLSVYWYQQSLDQGLQFLIQYYNGEERAKGNILERFSAQQFPDLHSELNLSSLELGDSALYFCASSPRDREQFFGPGTRLTVL.